One sample yielded the 19 T cell receptor beta chains listed below, sequenced in a study of post-analysis software for immune sequencing data. Their cognate antigens are unknown. Study-wide results and limits: Five TRBV segments, including TRBV5-6, TRBV5-1 and TRBV20-1, were more frequent in patients than controls.

TCR beta cDNA libraries included unique molecular identifiers. Via MiXCR, TCRdb re-called the PCR reads, giving one row per CDR3 protein. The sample has roughly 800,000 distinct CDR3 sequences; 30% are singletons. The source material was blood. These receptors all come from a girl aged 5-17 years with multiple sclerosis.

This clonotype was observed a few times. The gene calls are TRBV7-9 and TRBJ1-1; 9 positions match TRBD1. CDR1 and CDR2 from the germline V gene are SEHNR and FQNEAQ (reference sequence). V shed 4 bases and J 11 bases; nucleotides not matched to a gene: 5. This CDR3 spans 12 amino acids. The CDR3 reads CASSSETGGAFF. CDR3 in DNA: TGTGCCAGCAGCTCGGAGACAGGGGGGGCTTTCTTT.

This sequence joins TRBV21-1 and TRBJ1-2; no check of the table's D call, TRBD1, against the DNA was made. TRBV21-1 is an annotated pseudogene. This CDR3 has 15 residues. In nucleotides, the CDR3 is TGTGCCGTATCCGAATTAACCGGGACAGACTATGGCTACACCTTC. Translation gives CAVSELTGTDYGYTF.

This rearrangement joins TRBV10-3 to TRBJ1-3; 11 bases match TRBD1. CDR1 and CDR2 from the germline V gene are ENHRY and SYGVKD. The junction had 11 bases not matched to a gene; V was cut back by 5 bases and J by 8 bases. The length of the CDR3 is 16 residues. For the CDR3, the DNA is TGTGCCATCAGTCCCGGCGGGACAGGGGGTCGAGACACCATATATTTT. Its protein product is CAISPGGTGGRDTIYF.

In its sample, this clonotype was seen a few times. The rearrangement uses TRBV4-3 and TRBJ1-1; possible D gene TRBD1, 5 bases. V was pared by 5 bases and J by 1 base, with 14 bases between. The CDR3 covers 15 residues. CDR1 LGHNA and CDR2 YSLEER come from the germline V gene. The DNA for the CDR3 is TGCGCCAGCAGCTGGGGGGGGAATGGGAACACTGAAGCTTTCTTT. Protein sequence: CASSWGGNGNTEAFF.

The chain is built from TRBV7-2 and TRBJ2-5; 8 positions match TRBD2. TRBJ2-7 matches the DNA end more closely, so the J call is doubtful. CDR1 is SGHTA, CDR2 FQGNSA, per germline. The CDR3 totals 16 residues. CDR3: CASSLIVWGLVDEQYF. DNA of the CDR3: TGTGCCAGCAGCCTCATCGTTTGGGGACTAGTGGACGAGCAGTACTTC.

This clonotype was picked up one time. This sequence joins TRBV4-3 and TRBJ2-7, with D perhaps TRBD1 or TRBD2 (5 bases each). This CDR3 is 15 amino acids long. Trimming took 3 bases from V and 2 from J, leaving 14 bases between them. Germline values: CDR1 LGHNA, CDR2 YSLEER. CDR3 amino acids: CASSQNAGTAYEQYF. Here the CDR3 DNA reads TGCGCCAGCAGCCAGAACGCCGGGACGGCCTACGAGCAGTACTTC.

The CDR3 nucleotides are TGTGCCACCAGTGAGGGGTACGAGCAGTACTTC. Translating gives CATSEGYEQYF. The rearrangement uses TRBV24-1 and TRBJ2-7; D is ambiguous. V was pared by 4 bases and J by 4 bases, with 4 bases between. Germline CDR1 and CDR2: KGHDR and SFDVKD. The CDR3 has 11 residues.

This clonotype was seen only a few times. The V and J genes are TRBV28 and TRBJ2-5; D ambiguous. CDR1 MDHEN and CDR2 SYDVKM come from the germline V gene. The CDR3 covers 12 residues. Trimming removed 4 bases at V and 7 bases at J, with 10 bases between. The CDR3 sequence: CASSYPVGTQYF. In DNA, the CDR3 is TGTGCCAGCAGTTACCCGGTCGGGACCCAGTACTTC.

This clonotype came up a few times. This CDR3 is CASSLGLAGPAYEQYF. The CDR3 coding sequence is TGTGCCAGCAGCTTAGGCCTAGCGGGTCCCGCCTACGAGCAGTACTTC. The gene calls are TRBV7-2 and TRBJ2-7; TRBD2 agrees at 8 bases. V dropped 1 base and J dropped 2; count of bases not matched to a gene: 7. CDR3 length: 16 residues. From germline, CDR1 is SGHTA and CDR2 FQGNSA.

This clonotype was seen a few times. The V call is TRBV27, the J call TRBJ2-5; D uncertain. There are 12 residues in the CDR3. Germline V gene data show CDR1 as MNHEY and CDR2 as SMNVEV (reference sequence). V lost 5 bases, J lost 3 bases, and 7 bases lay in between. The CDR3 sequence: CASSHPKETQYF. DNA of the CDR3: TGTGCCAGCAGTCATCCGAAAGAGACCCAGTACTTC.

This clonotype was counted at least ten times. This rearrangement joins TRBV20-1 to TRBJ2-1; TRBD2 agrees at 7 bases. The junction had 13 bases not matched to a gene; V was cut back by 6 bases and J by 8 bases. This CDR3 comprises 14 residues. Germline values: CDR1 DFQATT, CDR2 SNEGSKA (reference sequence). CDR3 coding DNA: TGCAGTGCCGGCGACGGGAGGTCCGGGGATGAGCAGTTCTTC. Translating gives CSAGDGRSGDEQFF.

The rearrangement joins TRBV7-2 to TRBJ2-5; 10 nucleotides line up with TRBD1. This CDR3 has 18 amino acids. The V and J ends lost 5 bases and 4 bases, in that order; junction bases with no gene match: 16. Germline V lookup: CDR1 SGHTA, CDR2 FQGNSA. The CDR3, as DNA: TGTGCCAGCAGCCCACTCCGCGGAGGGGACAGGGGCGGAGAGACCCAGTACTTC. Translated, it gives CASSPLRGGDRGGETQYF.

On this clonotype: A single base separates this from a much larger clone, so it may be a read error. The chain links TRBV29-1 to TRBJ2-1; 9 bases map to TRBD1. Germline trimming cut 6 bases from V and 6 bases from J; bases unmatched to any gene: 9. The germline CDR1 and CDR2 sequences are SQVTM and ANQGSEA. The CDR3 length is 14 residues. The CDR3 here is CSVGRDRACNEQFF. In DNA form, the CDR3 reads TGCAGCGTGGGCCGGGACAGGGCCTGCAATGAGCAGTTCTTC.

This clonotype was detected a few times. This chain uses TRBV20-1 with TRBJ2-5, with D maybe TRBD1 (5 bases). Trimming stripped 6 bases from V and 5 bases from J, with 13 bases between. The germline gives CDR1 DFQATT, CDR2 SNEGSKA (reference sequence). There are 12 residues in the CDR3. The CDR3 reads CSAERRAETQYF. CDR3 bases: TGCAGTGCCGAGCGCAGGGCCGAGACCCAGTACTTC.

The V call is TRBV21-1, the J call TRBJ2-1; the DNA was not used to check the table's D call, TRBD2. TRBV21-1 is deemed a pseudogene. The CDR3 is 16 residues long. The CDR3 DNA sequence: TGTGCCAGCAGCGGGACTAGCGGGAGGCCCTACAATGAGCAGTTCTTC. This gives the protein CASSGTSGRPYNEQFF.

This clonotype was detected a few times. The chain uses TRBV28 and TRBJ1-2; 7 bases are a match to TRBD1. The V and J ends lost 5 bases and 3 bases, in that order; junction bases with no gene match: 12. The CDR3 covers 16 residues. Germline V lookup: CDR1 MDHEN, CDR2 SYDVKM. CDR3 in DNA: TGTGCCAGCAGTGGCCAAATACAGGGGTCTGACTATGGCTACACCTTC. Its protein product is CASSGQIQGSDYGYTF.

This chain links TRBV27 with TRBJ1-2; D perhaps matches TRBD1 (5 bases). The V end was cut by 6 bases, the J end by 5 bases, with 13 bases between. Looked up from germline, CDR1 is MNHEY and CDR2 is SMNVEV (reference sequence). This CDR3 has 13 residues. The CDR3 spells CASSPGRTYGYTF. The CDR3 nucleotides read TGTGCCAGCAGCCCGGGCCGGACATATGGCTACACCTTC.

The genes are TRBV6-1 and TRBJ1-2, with a weak D call TRBD1 (6 bases). Germline CDR1 and CDR2: MNHNS and SASEGT. The CDR3 loop spans 13 amino acids. The germline V and J ends were trimmed by 1 base and 7 bases, with 10 bases remaining between them. As DNA, the CDR3 is TGTGCCAGCAGTGAAGACAGGGTTGGTGGCTACACCTTC. This codes for CASSEDRVGGYTF.

The chain links TRBV20-1 to TRBJ2-7, with 8 bases identical to TRBD2. V trimming: 3 bases; J trimming: 7 bases; junction bases outside the gene matches: 5. Germline assignment: CDR1 DFQATT and CDR2 SNEGSKA (reference sequence). This CDR3 region has 12 residues. The DNA for the CDR3 is TGCAGTGCTAGCGCGGGGGGTGGGGAGCAGTACTTC. Amino acids: CSASAGGGEQYF.